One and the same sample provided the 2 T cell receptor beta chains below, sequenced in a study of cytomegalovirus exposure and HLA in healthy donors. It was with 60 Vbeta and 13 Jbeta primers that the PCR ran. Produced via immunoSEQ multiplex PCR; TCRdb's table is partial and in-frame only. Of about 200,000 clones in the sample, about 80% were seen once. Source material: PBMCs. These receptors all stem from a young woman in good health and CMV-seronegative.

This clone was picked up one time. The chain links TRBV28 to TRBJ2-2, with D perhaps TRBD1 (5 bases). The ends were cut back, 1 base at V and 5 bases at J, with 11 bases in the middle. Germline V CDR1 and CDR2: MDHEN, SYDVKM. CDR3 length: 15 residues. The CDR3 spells CASSLYAGITGELFF. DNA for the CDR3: TGTGCCAGCAGTTTATACGCAGGGATAACCGGGGAGCTGTTTTTT.

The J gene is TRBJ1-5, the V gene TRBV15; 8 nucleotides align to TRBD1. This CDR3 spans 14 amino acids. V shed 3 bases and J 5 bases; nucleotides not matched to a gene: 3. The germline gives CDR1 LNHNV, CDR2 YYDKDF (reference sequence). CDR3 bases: TGTGCCACCAGCAGTCAGGGGGCTCATCAGCCCCAGCATTTT. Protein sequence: CATSSQGAHQPQHF.